The clone carrying this T cell receptor (beta chain) has only a few counts. What it recognizes is unknown. Using its own MiXCR run on the RT-PCR reads, TCRdb lists one record per CDR3 protein. The sample lists 800,000 to 1,000,000 distinct CDR3 sequences, about 20% occurring once. The ends were cut back, 4 bases at V and 3 bases at J, with 9 bases in the middle. The germline gives CDR1 KGHDR, CDR2 SFDVKD. This CDR3 is built from 13 residues. This entry comes from a study of response to subunit inactivated influenza vaccine. Findings and caveats of the study: T cells newly recruited by each seasonal influenza vaccination are few, the authors suggested.

This TCR derives from a man aged 45-65 years who received an inactivated influenza vaccine. The sample consisted of PBMCs from blood, taken 4 to 6 days after vaccination. The chain employs TRBV24-1 and TRBJ2-7; D is possibly TRBD1 (6 bases). This CDR3 is CATSDPQGYEQYF. The CDR3 DNA reads TGTGCCACCAGTGACCCACAGGGCTACGAGCAGTACTTC.